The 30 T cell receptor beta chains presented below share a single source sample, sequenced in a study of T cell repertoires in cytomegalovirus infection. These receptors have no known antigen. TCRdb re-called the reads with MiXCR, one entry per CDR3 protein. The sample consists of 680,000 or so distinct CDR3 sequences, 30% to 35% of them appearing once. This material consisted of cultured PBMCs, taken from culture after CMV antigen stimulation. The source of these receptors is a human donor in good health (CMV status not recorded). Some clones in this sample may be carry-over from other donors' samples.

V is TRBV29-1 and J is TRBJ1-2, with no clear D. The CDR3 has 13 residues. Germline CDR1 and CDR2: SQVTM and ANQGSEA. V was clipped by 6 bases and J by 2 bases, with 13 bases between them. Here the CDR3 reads CSVQAEQNYGYTF. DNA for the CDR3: TGCAGCGTCCAAGCGGAACAGAACTATGGCTACACCTTC.

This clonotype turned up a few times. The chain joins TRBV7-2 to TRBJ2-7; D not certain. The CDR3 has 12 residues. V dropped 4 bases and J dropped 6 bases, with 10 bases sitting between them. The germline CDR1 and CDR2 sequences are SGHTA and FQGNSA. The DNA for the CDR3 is TGTGCCAGCAGCTACCTACACCGCGAGCAGTACTTC. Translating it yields CASSYLHREQYF.

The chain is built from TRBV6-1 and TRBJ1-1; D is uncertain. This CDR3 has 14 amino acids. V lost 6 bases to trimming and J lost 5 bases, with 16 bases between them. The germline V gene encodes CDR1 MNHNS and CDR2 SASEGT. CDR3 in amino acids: CASRDRVHGTEAFF. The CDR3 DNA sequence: TGTGCCAGCAGGGATAGGGTTCATGGGACTGAAGCTTTCTTT.

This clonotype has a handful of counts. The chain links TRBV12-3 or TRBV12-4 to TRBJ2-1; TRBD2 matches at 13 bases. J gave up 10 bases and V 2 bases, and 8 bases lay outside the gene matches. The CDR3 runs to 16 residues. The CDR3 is CASSLSLAGGWKEQFF. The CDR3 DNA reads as TGTGCCAGCAGTTTATCACTAGCGGGGGGGTGGAAGGAGCAGTTCTTC.

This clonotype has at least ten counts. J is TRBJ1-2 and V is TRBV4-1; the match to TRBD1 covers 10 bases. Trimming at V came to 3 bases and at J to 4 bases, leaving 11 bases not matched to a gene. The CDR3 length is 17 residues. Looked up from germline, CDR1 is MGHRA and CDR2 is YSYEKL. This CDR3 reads CASSQRRDRGVFYGYTF. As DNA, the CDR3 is TGCGCCAGCAGCCAGAGACGGGACAGGGGTGTTTTCTATGGCTACACCTTC.

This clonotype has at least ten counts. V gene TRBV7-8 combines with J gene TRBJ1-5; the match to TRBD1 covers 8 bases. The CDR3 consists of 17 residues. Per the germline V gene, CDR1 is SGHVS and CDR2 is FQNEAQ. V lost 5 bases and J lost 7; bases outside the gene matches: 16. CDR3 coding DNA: TGTGCCAGCAGCCAATTGGACAGGGTTATGGTTCACCAGCCCCAGCATTTT. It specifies CASSQLDRVMVHQPQHF.

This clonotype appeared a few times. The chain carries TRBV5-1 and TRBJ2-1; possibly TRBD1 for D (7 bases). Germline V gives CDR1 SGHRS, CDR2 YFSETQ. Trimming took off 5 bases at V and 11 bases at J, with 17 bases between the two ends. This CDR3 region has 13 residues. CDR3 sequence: CASRGGTEGQQFF. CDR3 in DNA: TGCGCCAGCAGGGGCGGGACAGAAGGCCAGCAGTTCTTC.

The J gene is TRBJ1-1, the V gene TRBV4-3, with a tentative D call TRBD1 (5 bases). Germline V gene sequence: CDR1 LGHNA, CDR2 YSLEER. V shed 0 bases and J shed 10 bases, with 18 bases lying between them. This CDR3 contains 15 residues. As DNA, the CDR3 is TGCGCCAGCAGCCAAGAAGGGAGGGGTAATTTGGGAGCTTTCTTT. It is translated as CASSQEGRGNLGAFF.

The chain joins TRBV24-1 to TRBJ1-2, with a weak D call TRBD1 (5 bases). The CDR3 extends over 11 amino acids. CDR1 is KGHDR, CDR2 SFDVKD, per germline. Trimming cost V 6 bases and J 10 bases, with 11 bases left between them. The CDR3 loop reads CATSYQGDYTF. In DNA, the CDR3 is TGTGCCACCAGTTACCAGGGTGACTACACCTTC.

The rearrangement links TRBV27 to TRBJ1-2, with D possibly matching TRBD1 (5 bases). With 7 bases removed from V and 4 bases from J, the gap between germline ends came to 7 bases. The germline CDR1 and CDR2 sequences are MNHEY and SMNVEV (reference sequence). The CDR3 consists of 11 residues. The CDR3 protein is CASNTGYGYTF. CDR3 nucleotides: TGTGCCAGCAATACAGGCTATGGCTACACCTTC.

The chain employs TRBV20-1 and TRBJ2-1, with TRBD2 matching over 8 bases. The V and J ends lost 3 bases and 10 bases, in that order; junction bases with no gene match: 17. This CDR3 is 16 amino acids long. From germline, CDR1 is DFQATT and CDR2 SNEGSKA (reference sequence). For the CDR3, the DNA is TGCAGTGCTAGTCCCACCGGGACCCCGCCGGGGGGGGAGCAGTTCTTC. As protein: CSASPTGTPPGGEQFF.

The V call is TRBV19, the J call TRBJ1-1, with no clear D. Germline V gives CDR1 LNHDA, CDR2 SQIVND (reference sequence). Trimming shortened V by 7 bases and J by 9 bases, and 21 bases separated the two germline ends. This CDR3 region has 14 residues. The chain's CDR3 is CASKGPDAWSQAFF. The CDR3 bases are TGTGCCAGTAAAGGTCCGGACGCATGGTCCCAAGCTTTCTTT.

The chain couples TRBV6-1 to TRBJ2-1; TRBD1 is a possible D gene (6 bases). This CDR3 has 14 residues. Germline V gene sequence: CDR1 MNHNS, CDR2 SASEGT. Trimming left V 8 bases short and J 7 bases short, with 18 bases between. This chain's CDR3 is CASLFLGGSNEQFF. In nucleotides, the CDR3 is TGTGCCAGCTTATTCTTAGGGGGATCGAATGAGCAGTTCTTC.

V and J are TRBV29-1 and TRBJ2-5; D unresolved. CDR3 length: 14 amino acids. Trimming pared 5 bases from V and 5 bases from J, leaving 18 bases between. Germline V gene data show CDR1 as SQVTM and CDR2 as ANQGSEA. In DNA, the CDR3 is TGCAGCGTTTTAGGTCTCCGCGACGGGGAGACCCAGTACTTC. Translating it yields CSVLGLRDGETQYF.

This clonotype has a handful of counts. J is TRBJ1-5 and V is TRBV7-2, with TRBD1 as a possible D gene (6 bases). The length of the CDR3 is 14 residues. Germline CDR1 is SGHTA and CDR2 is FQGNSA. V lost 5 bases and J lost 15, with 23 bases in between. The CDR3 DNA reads TGTGCCAGCAGCGGCAAGGGGGTGAGGGGGAGGCTGCATTTT. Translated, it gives CASSGKGVRGRLHF.

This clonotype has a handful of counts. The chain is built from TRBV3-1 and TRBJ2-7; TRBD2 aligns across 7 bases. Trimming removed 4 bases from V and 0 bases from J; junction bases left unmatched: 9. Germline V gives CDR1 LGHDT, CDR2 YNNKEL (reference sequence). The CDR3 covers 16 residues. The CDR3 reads CASSPRLAGISYEQYF. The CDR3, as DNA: TGTGCCAGCAGCCCCCGACTAGCCGGTATCTCCTACGAGCAGTACTTC.

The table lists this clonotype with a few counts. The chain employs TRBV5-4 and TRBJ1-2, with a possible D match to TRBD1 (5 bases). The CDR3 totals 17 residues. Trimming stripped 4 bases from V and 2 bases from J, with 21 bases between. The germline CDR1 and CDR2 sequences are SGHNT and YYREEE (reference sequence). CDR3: CASSPDPSWGSNYGYTF. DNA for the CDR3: TGTGCCAGCAGCCCCGACCCATCCTGGGGGTCCAACTATGGCTACACCTTC.

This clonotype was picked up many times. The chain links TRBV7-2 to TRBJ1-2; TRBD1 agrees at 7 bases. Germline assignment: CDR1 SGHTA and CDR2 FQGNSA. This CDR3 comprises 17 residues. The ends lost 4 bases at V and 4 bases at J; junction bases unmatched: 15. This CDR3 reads CASSSQTDRLIGYGYTF. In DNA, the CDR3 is TGTGCCAGCAGCTCTCAAACGGACAGGCTGATCGGCTATGGCTACACCTTC.

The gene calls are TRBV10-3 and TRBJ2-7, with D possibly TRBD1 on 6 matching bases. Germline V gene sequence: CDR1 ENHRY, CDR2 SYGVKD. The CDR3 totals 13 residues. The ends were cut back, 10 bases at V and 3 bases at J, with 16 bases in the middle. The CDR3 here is CATALSGDYEQYF. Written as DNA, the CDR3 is TGTGCCACCGCGCTCTCAGGGGACTACGAGCAGTACTTC.

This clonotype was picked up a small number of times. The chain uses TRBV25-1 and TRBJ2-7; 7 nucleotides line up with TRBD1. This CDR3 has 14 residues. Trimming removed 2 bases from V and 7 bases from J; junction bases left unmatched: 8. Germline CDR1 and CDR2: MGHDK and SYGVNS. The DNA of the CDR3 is TGTGCCAGCAGTGAACTAGACAGGGACCGGGAGCAGTACTTC. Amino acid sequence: CASSELDRDREQYF.

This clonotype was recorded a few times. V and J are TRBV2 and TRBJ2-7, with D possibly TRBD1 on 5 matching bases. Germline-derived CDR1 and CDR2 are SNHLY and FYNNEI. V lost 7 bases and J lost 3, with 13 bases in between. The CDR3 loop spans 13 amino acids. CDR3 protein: CASIKGHLYEQYF. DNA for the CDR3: TGTGCCAGCATTAAAGGACATCTCTACGAGCAGTACTTC.

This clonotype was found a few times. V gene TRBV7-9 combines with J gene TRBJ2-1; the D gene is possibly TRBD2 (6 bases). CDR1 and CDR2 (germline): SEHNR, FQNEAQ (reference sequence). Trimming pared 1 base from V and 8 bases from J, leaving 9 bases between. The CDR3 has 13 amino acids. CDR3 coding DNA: TGTGCCAGCAGCTTAGAATCGGGGGATGAGCAGTTCTTC. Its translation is CASSLESGDEQFF. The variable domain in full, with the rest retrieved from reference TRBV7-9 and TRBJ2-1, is DTGVSQNPRHKITKRGQNVTFRCDPISEHNRLYWYRQTLGQGPEFLTYFQNEAQLEKSRLLSDRFSAERPKGSFSTLEIQRTEQGDSAMYLCASSLESGDEQFFGPGTRLTVL.

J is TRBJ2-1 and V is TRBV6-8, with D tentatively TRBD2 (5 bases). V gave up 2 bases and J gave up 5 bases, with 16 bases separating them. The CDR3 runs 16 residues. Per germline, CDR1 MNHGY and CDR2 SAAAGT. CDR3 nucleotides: TGTGCCAGCAGTTACAGGACTCCTAAGCGACACAATGAGCAGTTCTTC. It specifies CASSYRTPKRHNEQFF.

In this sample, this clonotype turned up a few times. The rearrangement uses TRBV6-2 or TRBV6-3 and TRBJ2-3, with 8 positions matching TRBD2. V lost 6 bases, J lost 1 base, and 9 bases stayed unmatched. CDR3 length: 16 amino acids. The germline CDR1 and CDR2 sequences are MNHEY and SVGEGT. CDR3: CASSKRGLVGTDTQYF. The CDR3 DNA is TGTGCCAGCAGCAAAAGGGGACTAGTGGGCACAGATACGCAGTATTTT.

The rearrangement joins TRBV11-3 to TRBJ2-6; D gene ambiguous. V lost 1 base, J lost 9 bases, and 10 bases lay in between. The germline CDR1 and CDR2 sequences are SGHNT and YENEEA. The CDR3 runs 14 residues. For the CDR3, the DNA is TGTGCCAGCAGCTTAGGTAGGCTCTTCAACGTCCTGACTTTC. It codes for CASSLGRLFNVLTF.

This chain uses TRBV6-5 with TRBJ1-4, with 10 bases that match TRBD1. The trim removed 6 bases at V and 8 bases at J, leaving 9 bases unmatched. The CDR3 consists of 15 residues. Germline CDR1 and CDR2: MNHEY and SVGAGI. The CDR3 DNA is TGTGCCAGCAGCGACAGGGGGCGAGGGGGAGAAAAACTGTTTTTT. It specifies CASSDRGRGGEKLFF.

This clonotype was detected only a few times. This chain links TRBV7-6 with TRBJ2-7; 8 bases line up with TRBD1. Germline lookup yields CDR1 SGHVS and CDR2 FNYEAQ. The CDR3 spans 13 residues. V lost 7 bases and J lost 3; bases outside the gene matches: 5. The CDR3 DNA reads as TGTGCCAGCATCGGGACAGGACTCTACGAGCAGTACTTC. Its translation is CASIGTGLYEQYF.

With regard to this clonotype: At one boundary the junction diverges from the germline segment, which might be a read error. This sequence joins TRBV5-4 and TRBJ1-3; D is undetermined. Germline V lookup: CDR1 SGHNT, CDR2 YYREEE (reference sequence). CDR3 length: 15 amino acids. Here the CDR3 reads CASSLGQSSGNNIYF. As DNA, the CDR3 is TGTGCCAGCAGCTTGGGCCAAAGCTCTGGAAACAACATATATTTT.

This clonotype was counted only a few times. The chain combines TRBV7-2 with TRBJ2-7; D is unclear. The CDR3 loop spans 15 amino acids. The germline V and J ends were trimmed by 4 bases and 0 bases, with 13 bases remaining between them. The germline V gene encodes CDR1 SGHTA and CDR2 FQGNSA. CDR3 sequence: CASSSVGSTSYEQYF. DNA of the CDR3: TGTGCCAGCAGCTCCGTTGGAAGCACCTCCTACGAGCAGTACTTC.

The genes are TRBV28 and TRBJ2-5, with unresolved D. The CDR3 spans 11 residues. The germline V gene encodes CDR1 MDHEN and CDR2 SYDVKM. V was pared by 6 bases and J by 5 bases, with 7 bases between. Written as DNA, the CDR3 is TGTGCCAGCAGAACAATGGAGACCCAGTACTTC. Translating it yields CASRTMETQYF. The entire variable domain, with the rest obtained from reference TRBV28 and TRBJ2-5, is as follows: DVKVTQSSRYLVKRTGEKVFLECVQDMDHENMFWYRQDPGLGLRLIYFSYDVKMKEKGDIPEGYSVSREKKERFSLILESASTNQTSMYLCASRTMETQYFGPGTRLLVL.